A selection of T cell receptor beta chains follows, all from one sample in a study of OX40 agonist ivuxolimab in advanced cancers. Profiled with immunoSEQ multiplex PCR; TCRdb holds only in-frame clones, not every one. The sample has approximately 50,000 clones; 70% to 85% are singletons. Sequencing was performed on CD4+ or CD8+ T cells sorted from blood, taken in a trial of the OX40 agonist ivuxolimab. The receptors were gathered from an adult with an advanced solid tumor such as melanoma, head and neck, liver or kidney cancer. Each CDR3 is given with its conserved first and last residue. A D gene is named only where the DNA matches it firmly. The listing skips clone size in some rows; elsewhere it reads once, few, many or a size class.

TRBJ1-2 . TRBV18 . TGTGCCAGCTCACCAAGGTCTAACTATGGCTACACCTTC CASSPRSNYGYTF
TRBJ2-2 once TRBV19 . TGTGCCAGTAGTATCCAGGGCAGCAACACCGGGGAGCTGTTTTTT CASSIQGSNTGELFF
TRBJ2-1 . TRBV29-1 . TGCAGCTCTAGCGAGGGTGTAGGCAATGAGCAGTTCTTC CSSSEGVGNEQFF
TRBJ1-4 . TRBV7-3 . TGTGCCAGCAGAGGTTTAGAGCCACTTCAGGAAAAACTGTTTTTT CASRGLEPLQEKLFF
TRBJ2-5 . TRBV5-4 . TGTGCCAGCAGCTTCCAATACGGGGGTCAAGAGACCCAGTACTTC CASSFQYGGQETQYF
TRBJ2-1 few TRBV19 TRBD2 TGTGCCAGTAGTCAGCGGGGGGGCTCCTACAATGAGCAGTTCTTC CASSQRGGSYNEQFF
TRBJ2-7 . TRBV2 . TGTGCCAGCTGGGACACGGTCTCCTACGAGCAGTACTTC CASWDTVSYEQYF
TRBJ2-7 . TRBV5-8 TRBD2 TGTGCCAGCTCCGACCCGGGGGGAACCTACGAGCAGTACTTC CASSDPGGTYEQYF
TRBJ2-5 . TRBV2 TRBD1 TGTGCCAGCGCGGGACAGGTCGGAGAGACCCAGTACTTC CASAGQVGETQYF
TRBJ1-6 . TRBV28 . TGTGCCAGCAGTCTTGGAGGGGGAAGTGGTAATTCACCCCTCCACTTT CASSLGGGSGNSPLHF
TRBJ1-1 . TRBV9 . TGTGCCAGCAGCGTCACGACAGTAAACACTGAAGCTTTCTTT CASSVTTVNTEAFF
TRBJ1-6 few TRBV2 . TGTGCCAGCAACTACAGAAATAATTCACCCCTCCACTTT CASNYRNNSPLHF
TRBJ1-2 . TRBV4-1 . TGCGCCAGCAGCCAAGATTTAGTTGGGCCCTACTATGGCTACACCTTC CASSQDLVGPYYGYTF
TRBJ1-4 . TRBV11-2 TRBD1 TGTGCCAGCAGCTTGAATGTTGGGACAGGTGAAAAACTGTTTTTT CASSLNVGTGEKLFF
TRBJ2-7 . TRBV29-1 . TGCAGCGTTGGGATGAACGAGCAGTACTTC CSVGMNEQYF
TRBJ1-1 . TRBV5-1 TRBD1 TGCGCCAGCAGCTTGGTGGGGACAGGGGCTTTCTTT CASSLVGTGAFF
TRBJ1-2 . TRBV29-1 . TGCAGCGGAGGGGGGACGGGTGGCTACACCTTC CSGGGTGGYTF
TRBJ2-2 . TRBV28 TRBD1 TGTGCCAGCGAGTCCGGGACAGCCCTAGGCACCGGGGAGCTGTTTTTT CASESGTALGTGELFF
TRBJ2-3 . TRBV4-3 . TGCGCCAGCAGCCAGTCTCCGGGGATCGGGGCAGATACGCAGTATTTT CASSQSPGIGADTQYF
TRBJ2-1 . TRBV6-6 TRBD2 TGTGCCAGCAGTTCCCCTACTAGCGGGGCGCGTTTTGGGCAGTTCTTC CASSSPTSGARFGQFF
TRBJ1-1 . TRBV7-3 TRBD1 TGTGCCAGCAGCCCGACAGGGCCCACTGAAGCTTTCTTT CASSPTGPTEAFF
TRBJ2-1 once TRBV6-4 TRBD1 TGTGCCAGCAGTGAAGGGACAGGGGTTTACAATGAGCAGTTCTTC CASSEGTGVYNEQFF